This T cell receptor (beta chain) was captured in a study of blood T cells in healthy people across ages. Background on the study: Template-switching capture recovered about one barcoded beta molecule per two T cells. Whole-study findings and limits: Unknown donor CMV status possibly confounded expanded clonotype changes. Samples with more naive T cells showed higher observed beta diversity.

This clonotype was seen a handful of times. The antigen remains unidentified. Isolation yielded PBMCs, at least 6 million per sample, in every case. Combining a sample-barcoded 5' primer with a J-beta primer mix, a second PCR ran for about 7 to 11 cycles. From the 5' RACE reads, TCRdb called clonotypes with MiXCR, one entry per CDR3 protein. The sample has hundreds of thousands of distinct CDR3 sequences; 49% are singletons. This CDR3 is built from 13 residues. The germline V gene has CDR1 KGHSH and CDR2 LQKENI. Trimming stripped 3 bases from V and 4 bases from J, with 7 bases between. The receptor was derived from a woman between 55 and 75 years old in good health. The chain uses TRBV18 and TRBJ2-4, with D perhaps TRBD2 (6 bases). The material sequenced was blood. The CDR3 DNA reads TGTGCCAGCTCACCTAGCGGAAAAAACATTCAGTACTTC. It translates to CASSPSGKNIQYF.